This TCR beta chain was identified in a study of shared clonotypes between healthy human individuals. Germline CDR1 is SGHTA and CDR2 is FQGNSA. V dropped 5 bases and J dropped 3 bases, with 13 bases sitting between them. The CDR3 runs to 14 residues. The method was immunoSEQ multiplex PCR; TCRdb's version includes in-frame clones alone and lacks a portion of them. The top ten clones hold roughly 0.61% of a sample with around 1.1 million clones, 70% to 80% of them seen once. The rearrangement joins TRBV7-2 to TRBJ1-2; maybe TRBD1 (6 bases). This receptor was taken from a man aged 18 to 29 in good health. Some clones in this sample may be carry-over from other donors' samples. The sample consisted of memory CD4+ T cells from PBMCs. Subset reported: CD45RA-negative fraction. The CDR3, as DNA: TGTGCCAGCAGCCCAGGGGTAGGCTACTATGGCTACACCTTC. It translates to CASSPGVGYYGYTF.